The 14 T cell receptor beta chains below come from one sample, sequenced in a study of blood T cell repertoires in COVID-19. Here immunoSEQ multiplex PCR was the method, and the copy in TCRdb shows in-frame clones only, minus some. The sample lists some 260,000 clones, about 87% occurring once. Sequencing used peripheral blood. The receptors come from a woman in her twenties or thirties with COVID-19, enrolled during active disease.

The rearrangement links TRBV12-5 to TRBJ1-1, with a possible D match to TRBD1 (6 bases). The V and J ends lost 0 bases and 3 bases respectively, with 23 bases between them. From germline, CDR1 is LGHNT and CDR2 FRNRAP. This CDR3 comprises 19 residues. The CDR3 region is CASGLVRIWGGLKDTEAFF. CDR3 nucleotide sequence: TGTGCTAGTGGTTTGGTAAGAATTTGGGGGGGCCTAAAAGACACTGAAGCTTTCTTT. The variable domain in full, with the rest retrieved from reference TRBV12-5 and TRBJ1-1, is DARVTQTPRHKVTEMGQEVTMRCQPILGHNTVFWYRQTMMQGLELLAYFRNRAPLDDSGMPKDRFSAEMPDATLATLKIQPSEPRDSAVYFCASGLVRIWGGLKDTEAFFGQGTRLTVV.

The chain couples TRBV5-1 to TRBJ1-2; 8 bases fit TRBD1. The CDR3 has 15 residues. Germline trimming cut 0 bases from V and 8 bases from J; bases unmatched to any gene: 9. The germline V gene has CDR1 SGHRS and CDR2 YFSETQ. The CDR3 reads CASSLEDRGFGGYTF. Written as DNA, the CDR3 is TGCGCCAGCAGCTTGGAAGACAGGGGATTCGGCGGCTACACCTTC.

The DNA for the CDR3 is TGTGCCAGCAGTCCGGGACTAGCGGCAACCTACGAGCAGTACGTC. Protein sequence: CASSPGLAATYEQYV. This sequence joins TRBV27 and TRBJ2-7; 11 bases line up with TRBD2. In germline, CDR1 is MNHEY, CDR2 SMNVEV (reference sequence). V was pared by 5 bases and J by 2 bases, with 5 bases of the junction left unmatched. This CDR3 spans 15 amino acids.

As DNA, the CDR3 is TGTGCCAGCAGCTCTCGACAGGGGAATTCGGCCGGAAACACCATATATTTT. As protein: CASSSRQGNSAGNTIYF. The V call is TRBV5-6, the J call TRBJ1-3, with 8 nucleotides matching TRBD1. V was pared by 3 bases and J by 4 bases, with 12 bases of the junction left unmatched. Germline V gene sequence: CDR1 SGHDT, CDR2 YYEEEE. The CDR3 covers 17 residues.

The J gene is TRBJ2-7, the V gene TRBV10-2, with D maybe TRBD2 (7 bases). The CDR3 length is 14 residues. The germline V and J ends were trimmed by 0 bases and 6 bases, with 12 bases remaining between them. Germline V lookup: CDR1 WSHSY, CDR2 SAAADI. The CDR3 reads CASSESGGQSEQYF. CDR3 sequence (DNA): TGCGCCAGCAGTGAGTCCGGGGGGCAGAGCGAGCAGTACTTC.

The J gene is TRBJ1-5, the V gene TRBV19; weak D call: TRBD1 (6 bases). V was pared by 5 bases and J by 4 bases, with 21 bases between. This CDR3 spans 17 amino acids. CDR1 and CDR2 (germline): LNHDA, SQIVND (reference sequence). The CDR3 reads CASSDTGRSVDNQPQHF. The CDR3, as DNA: TGTGCCAGTAGTGACACAGGGCGCTCGGTAGATAATCAGCCCCAGCATTTT.

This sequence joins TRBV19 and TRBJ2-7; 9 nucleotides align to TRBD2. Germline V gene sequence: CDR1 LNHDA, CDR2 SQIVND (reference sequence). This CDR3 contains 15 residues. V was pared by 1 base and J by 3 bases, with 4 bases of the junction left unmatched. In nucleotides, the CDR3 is TGTGCCAGTAGTATAGCTAGCGGGGTGTTCTACGAGCAGTACTTC. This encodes CASSIASGVFYEQYF.

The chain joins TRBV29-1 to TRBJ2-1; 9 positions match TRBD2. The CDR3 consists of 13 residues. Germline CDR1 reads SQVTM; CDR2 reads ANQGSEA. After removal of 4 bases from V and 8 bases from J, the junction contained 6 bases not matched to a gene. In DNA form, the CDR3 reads TGCAGCGTTGCGGCGGGGGGGAGCCATGAGCAGTTCTTC. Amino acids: CSVAAGGSHEQFF.

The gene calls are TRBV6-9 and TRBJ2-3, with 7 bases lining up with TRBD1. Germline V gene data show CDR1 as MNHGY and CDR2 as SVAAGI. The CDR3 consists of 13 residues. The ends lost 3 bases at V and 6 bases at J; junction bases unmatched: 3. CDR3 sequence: CASSYPTGDTQYF. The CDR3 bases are TGTGCCAGCAGTTACCCGACAGGGGATACGCAGTATTTT.

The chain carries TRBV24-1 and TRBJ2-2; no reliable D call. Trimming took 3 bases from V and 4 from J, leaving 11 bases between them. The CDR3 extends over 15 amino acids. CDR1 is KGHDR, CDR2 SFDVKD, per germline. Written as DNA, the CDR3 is TGTGCCACCAGTGATCCTCTCGAGAGCACCGGGGAGCTGTTTTTT. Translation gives CATSDPLESTGELFF.

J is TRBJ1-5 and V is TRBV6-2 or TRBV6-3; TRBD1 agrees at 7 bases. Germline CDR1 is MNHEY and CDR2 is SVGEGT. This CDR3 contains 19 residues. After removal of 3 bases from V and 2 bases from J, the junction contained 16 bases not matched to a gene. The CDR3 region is CASSYSEKGQLLGNQPQHF. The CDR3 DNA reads TGTGCCAGCAGTTATTCGGAGAAGGGACAGCTCCTTGGCAATCAGCCCCAGCATTTT.

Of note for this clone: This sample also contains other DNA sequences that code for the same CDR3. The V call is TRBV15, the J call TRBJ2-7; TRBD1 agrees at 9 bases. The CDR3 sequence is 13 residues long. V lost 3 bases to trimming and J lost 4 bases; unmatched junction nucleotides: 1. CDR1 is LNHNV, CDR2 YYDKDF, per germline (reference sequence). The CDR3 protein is CATSRDRGYEQYF. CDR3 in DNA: TGTGCCACCAGCAGGGACAGGGGTTACGAGCAGTACTTC.

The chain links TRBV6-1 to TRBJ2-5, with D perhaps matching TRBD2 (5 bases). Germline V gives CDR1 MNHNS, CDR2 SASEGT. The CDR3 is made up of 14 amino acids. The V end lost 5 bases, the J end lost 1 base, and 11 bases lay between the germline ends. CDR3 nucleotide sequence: TGTGCCAGCAGTTCAAGACTATTCCAAGAGACCCAGTACTTC. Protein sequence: CASSSRLFQETQYF.

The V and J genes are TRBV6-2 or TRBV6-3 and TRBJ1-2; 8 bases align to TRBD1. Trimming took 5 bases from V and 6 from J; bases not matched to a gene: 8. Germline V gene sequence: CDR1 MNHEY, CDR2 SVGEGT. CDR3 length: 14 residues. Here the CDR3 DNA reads TGTGCCAGCAGTACGGGACAGGATCGTAATGGCTACACCTTC. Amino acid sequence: CASSTGQDRNGYTF.